These 26 T cell receptor beta chains came from one sample sequenced in a study of metastatic and nonmetastatic thyroid tumors. Every patient underwent thyroid surgery untreated. TCRdb redid the clone calls on the PCR reads using MiXCR. The sample lists around 27,000 clones, about 16% occurring once. What was sequenced was blood. The receptors were gathered from a female donor with papillary thyroid cancer or a benign thyroid nodule (not recorded which). Some clones in this sample may be carry-over from other donors' samples.

This clone was found many times. This chain joins TRBV6-5 and TRBJ1-3, with 7 bases aligning to TRBD1. The germline V gene encodes CDR1 MNHEY and CDR2 SVGAGI. The CDR3 is 18 amino acids. V lost 5 bases and J lost 0; bases outside the gene matches: 13. The CDR3 is CASSRYLGDSPSGNTIYF. CDR3 DNA sequence: TGTGCCAGCAGTCGGTACCTGGGGGACAGCCCCTCTGGAAACACCATATATTTT.

This clone is termed medium-sized. The chain joins TRBV28 to TRBJ2-1; no reliable D call. Trimming took 1 base from V and 4 from J, leaving 17 bases between them. From germline, CDR1 is MDHEN and CDR2 SYDVKM. This CDR3 spans 17 amino acids. The CDR3 is CASSLLGSLQKYNEQFF. DNA of the CDR3: TGTGCCAGCAGTTTATTAGGCTCTCTCCAAAAATACAATGAGCAGTTCTTC.

In regard to this clone: The junction and the germline gene differ at one end; a read error may be behind it. V is TRBV6-5 and J is TRBJ2-2; D could derive from TRBD1 or TRBD2 (5 bases each). The CDR3 consists of 14 residues. CDR1 and CDR2 from the germline V gene are MNHEY and SVGAGI. CDR3 nucleotide sequence: TGTGCCAGCAGTGACTCTAGTGGGGGCGGGGAGCTGTTTTTT. This encodes CASSDSSGGGELFF.

This clone was recorded many times. The rearrangement uses TRBV19 and TRBJ2-1, with a possible D match to TRBD1 (6 bases). Germline loops: CDR1 LNHDA, CDR2 SQIVND (reference sequence). The CDR3 has 11 residues. V dropped 5 bases and J dropped 10 bases, with 9 bases sitting between them. The CDR3 sequence is CASSHQGEQFF. For the CDR3, the DNA is TGTGCCAGTAGTCACCAGGGGGAGCAGTTCTTC.

This chain connects TRBV6-6 to TRBJ2-1; 12 bases are shared with TRBD1. Trimming took 6 bases from V and 0 from J; bases not matched to a gene: 9. Germline lookup yields CDR1 MNHNY and CDR2 SVGAGI (reference sequence). The CDR3 has 18 amino acids. CDR3 DNA: TGTGCCAGCAGCAGGGGGGACAGGGGGCTAAGCTCCTACAATGAGCAGTTCTTC. It encodes CASSRGDRGLSSYNEQFF.

This clone was seen ten or more times. The chain employs TRBV7-9 and TRBJ2-7, with TRBD2 matching 7 bases. CDR3 length: 16 amino acids. Germline V gives CDR1 SEHNR, CDR2 FQNEAQ (reference sequence). The V and J ends lost 5 bases and 7 bases, in that order; junction bases with no gene match: 17. CDR3 sequence: CASSLRASGHNGEQYF. For the CDR3, the DNA is TGTGCCAGCAGCCTCAGGGCTAGCGGACATAATGGGGAGCAGTACTTC.

This clone was recorded at least ten times. The V and J genes are TRBV12-3 or TRBV12-4 and TRBJ2-2; D not certain. Trimming left V 1 base short and J 4 bases short, with 10 bases between. The length of the CDR3 is 15 residues. Written as DNA, the CDR3 is TGTGCCAGCAGTTTAGGGAGTCCCATCACCGGGGAGCTGTTTTTT. Encoded protein: CASSLGSPITGELFF.

The V gene is TRBV11-2, the J gene TRBJ1-1; D is undetermined. The CDR3 runs to 13 residues. Germline CDR1 SGHAT, CDR2 FQNNGV. V lost 5 bases and J lost 5, with 12 bases in between. The CDR3 nucleotides read TGTGCCAGCAGCAGAGCCCCCAGAACTGAAGCTTTCTTT. Encoded protein: CASSRAPRTEAFF.

This clone was recorded at least ten times. V usage is TRBV19 and J usage is TRBJ2-3; 15 positions agree with TRBD2. CDR1 and CDR2 from the germline V gene are LNHDA and SQIVND (reference sequence). V dropped 3 bases and J dropped 3; count of bases not matched to a gene: 4. This CDR3 contains 17 residues. The chain's CDR3 is CASSIGTSGRTTDTQYF. The CDR3 DNA sequence: TGTGCCAGTAGTATCGGGACTAGCGGGAGGACGACAGATACGCAGTATTTT. Looking up the rest from reference TRBV19 and TRBJ2-3 gives the full variable domain: DGGITQSPKYLFRKEGQNVTLSCEQNLNHDAMYWYRQDPGQGLRLIYYSQIVNDFQKGDIAEGYSVSREKKESFPLTVTSAQKNPTAFYLCASSIGTSGRTTDTQYFGPGTRLTVL.

This clone has a count of ten or more. This sample includes further DNA sequences coding for the same CDR3. This sequence joins TRBV30 and TRBJ2-3; 9 nucleotides align to TRBD2. V shed 0 bases and J 3 bases; nucleotides not matched to a gene: 10. Germline CDR1 and CDR2: GTSNPN and SVGIG (reference sequence). CDR3 length equals 17 residues. The CDR3: CAWSVAGGPGLTDTQYF. The CDR3 DNA sequence: TGTGCCTGGAGTGTGGCGGGAGGGCCAGGGTTGACAGATACGCAGTATTTT. Full variable domain (rest looked up from reference TRBV30 and TRBJ2-3): SQTIHQWPATLVQPVGSPLSLECTVEGTSNPNLYWYRQAAGRGLQLLFYSVGIGQISSEVPQNLSASRPQDRQFILSSKKLLLSDSGFYLCAWSVAGGPGLTDTQYFGPGTRLTVL.

In this sample, this clone turned up many times. The chain employs TRBV19 and TRBJ2-1, with D uncertain. Trimming removed 10 bases at V and 2 bases at J, with 6 bases between. CDR3 size: 11 residues. From germline, CDR1 is LNHDA and CDR2 SQIVND (reference sequence). The CDR3 nucleotides are TGTGCCACCATAGCCTACAATGAGCAGTTCTTC. Protein sequence: CATIAYNEQFF.

This clone was found many times. The gene calls are TRBV11-1 and TRBJ1-1; 8 nucleotides agree with TRBD1. Trimming took 3 bases from V and 1 from J; bases not matched to a gene: 7. Germline CDR1 and CDR2: SGHAT and FQDESV (reference sequence). The CDR3 contains 16 residues. This chain's CDR3 is CASSLGRDRPNTEAFF. CDR3 DNA: TGTGCCAGCAGCTTGGGGCGGGACAGGCCGAACACTGAAGCTTTCTTT.

This chain joins TRBV7-2 and TRBJ2-7, with 7 positions matching TRBD2. Germline V lookup: CDR1 SGHTA, CDR2 FQGNSA. The CDR3 totals 15 residues. V was pared by 4 bases and J by 1 base, with 7 bases of the junction left unmatched. The DNA of the CDR3 is TGTGCCAGCAGCTCCCGGACTAGTTTTTCCTACGAGCAGTACTTC. Translation: CASSSRTSFSYEQYF.

The chain links TRBV6-4 to TRBJ1-1; TRBD1 agrees at 8 bases. CDR1 is MRHNA, CDR2 SNTAGT, per germline. The CDR3 extends over 13 amino acids. Trimming cost V 10 bases and J 11 bases; bases outside gene matches: 15. CDR3 in DNA: TGTGCCACCCGGGACAGGTCGTTCGGTGTGGCTTTCTTT. Protein sequence: CATRDRSFGVAFF.

In this sample, this clone is medium-sized. Other DNA sequences in this sample translate to the same CDR3. The rearrangement joins TRBV18 to TRBJ2-2; weak D call: TRBD2 (5 bases). The CDR3 extends over 15 amino acids. The V and J ends lost 4 bases and 6 bases respectively, with 15 bases between them. Germline-derived CDR1 and CDR2 are KGHSH and LQKENI. The DNA of the CDR3 is TGTGCCAGCTCACTCCTGAGAGAGGGAGCCGGGGAGCTGTTTTTT. Its translation is CASSLLREGAGELFF.

This clone was seen at least ten times. This chain uses TRBV6-1 with TRBJ1-5, with D maybe TRBD1 (5 bases). Germline V gene lookup returns CDR1 MNHNS and CDR2 SASEGT. The CDR3 sequence is 17 residues long. Trimming removed 5 bases at V and 1 base at J, with 18 bases between. In nucleotides, the CDR3 is TGTGCCAGCAGTCAGCTTCGGGGGGGGGGAAGCAATCAGCCCCAGCATTTT. Its translation: CASSQLRGGGSNQPQHF.

This clone was seen ten or more times. The chain links TRBV7-2 to TRBJ1-1; maybe TRBD1 (5 bases). Trimming took 1 base from V and 5 from J, leaving 11 bases between them. Germline V lookup: CDR1 SGHTA, CDR2 FQGNSA. CDR3 length: 14 amino acids. This CDR3 is CASSLDAGLTEAFF. DNA for the CDR3: TGTGCCAGCAGCTTAGATGCAGGGTTGACTGAAGCTTTCTTT.

This clone was counted ten times or more. The chain carries TRBV7-6 and TRBJ2-7; weak D call: TRBD1 (6 bases). CDR1 and CDR2 (germline): SGHVS, FNYEAQ. This CDR3 is 14 amino acids long. V was trimmed by 1 base and J by 2 bases, leaving 9 bases between them. CDR3 amino acids: CASSLGTATYEQYF. The CDR3 DNA reads as TGTGCCAGCAGCTTAGGGACAGCAACCTACGAGCAGTACTTC.

This clone showed up many times. The CDR3 bases are TGTGCCGCCACTACCTGGGACAGCAATCAGCCCCAGCATTTT. As protein: CAATTWDSNQPQHF. V and J are TRBV28 and TRBJ1-5, with D tentatively TRBD1 (5 bases). The CDR3 consists of 14 residues. V was pared by 11 bases and J by 1 base, with 15 bases between. Per the germline V gene, CDR1 is MDHEN and CDR2 is SYDVKM.

In this sample, this clone turned up many times. This chain connects TRBV6-1 to TRBJ2-5; 9 nucleotides line up with TRBD2. The CDR3 spans 14 residues. Trimming at V came to 7 bases and at J to 4 bases, leaving 7 bases not matched to a gene. Germline CDR1 and CDR2: MNHNS and SASEGT. The CDR3 DNA sequence: TGTGCCAGCACCGCTAGCGGGACACGAGAGACCCAGTACTTC. Its protein product is CASTASGTRETQYF.

This clone was counted ten times or more. This chain connects TRBV11-2 to TRBJ2-3; 12 nucleotides match TRBD2. V was clipped by 0 bases and J by 2 bases; unmatched bases: 6. Germline values: CDR1 SGHAT, CDR2 FQNNGV. The CDR3 runs to 18 residues. As DNA, the CDR3 is TGTGCCAGCAGCTTAGAATTGCTAGCGGGAGGGGACACAGATACGCAGTATTTT. Amino acid sequence: CASSLELLAGGDTDTQYF.

The J gene is TRBJ2-3, the V gene TRBV5-6; no clear D. From germline, CDR1 is SGHDT and CDR2 YYEEEE. The length of the CDR3 is 14 residues. CDR3 loop: CSIRPRNWGDTQYF. The DNA for the CDR3 is TGTTCCATCAGGCCCAGGAATTGGGGAGATACGCAGTATTTT.

This clone was counted many times. This could be a read error, since a much larger clone is one nucleotide away. The same CDR3 also results from other DNA sequences found in this sample. The chain uses TRBV10-3 and TRBJ1-1; D unclear. The CDR3 length is 14 residues. Germline V gives CDR1 ENHRY, CDR2 SYGVKD. CDR3 coding DNA: TGTGCCATCAGTCCTCAAGACGGGAACACTGAGGCTTTCTTT. It specifies CAISPQDGNTEAFF.

In its sample, this clone was seen many times. The CDR3 region has the DNA TGTGCCAGCTCACCACCCGGGACGTCCAATGAGCAGTTCTTC. Protein: CASSPPGTSNEQFF. V and J are TRBV18 and TRBJ2-1; D is perhaps TRBD1 or TRBD2 (5 bases each). V lost 0 bases, J lost 6 bases, and 9 bases lay in between. Germline loops: CDR1 KGHSH, CDR2 LQKENI. The CDR3 sequence is 14 residues long.

This clone has a count of ten or more. V is TRBV28 and J is TRBJ1-5; 12 bases fit TRBD1. After removal of 2 bases from V and 5 bases from J, the junction contained 10 bases not matched to a gene. The CDR3 covers 18 residues. The germline gives CDR1 MDHEN, CDR2 SYDVKM. CDR3 DNA sequence: TGTGCCAGCAGTTTAAGCAGGCTGGGGACAGGGGGCTATCAGCCCCAGCATTTT. Protein sequence: CASSLSRLGTGGYQPQHF.

Many counts were recorded for this clone. The chain links TRBV28 to TRBJ2-1, with unresolved D. CDR1 MDHEN and CDR2 SYDVKM come from the germline V gene. V lost 6 bases and J 6 bases, leaving 9 bases between the germline ends. There are 12 residues in the CDR3. The CDR3 loop reads CASRLLVNEQFF. The CDR3 nucleotides are TGTGCCAGCAGGCTCCTCGTCAATGAGCAGTTCTTC.